The rows below give T cell receptor beta chains drawn from one sample of a study of blood T cell repertoires in COVID-19. Repertoires were generated with immunoSEQ multiplex PCR, while TCRdb's copy carries only in-frame clones and drops some. Of 25,000 to 30,000 clones listed, approximately 88% are singletons. The specimen sequenced was peripheral blood. These receptors were collected from a man aged 65 to 85 with active COVID-19. Both conserved end residues are part of each CDR3. The order of the fields is J gene, D gene, V gene, clone size, CDR3 length, CDR3 DNA, CDR3 protein. A D gene is named only where the DNA matches it firmly. Some rows mark clone size as missing; the rest say once, few, many or name a class of expanded clone.

TRBJ2-7 | TRBD1 | TRBV5-1 | . | 15 | TGCGCCAGCAGGTTTCTCGGGACAGGAGCCTACGAGCAGTACTTC | CASRFLGTGAYEQYF
TRBJ2-2 | TRBD1 | TRBV2 | . | 13 | TGTGCCACCGGGACAGGGCGGGGCGGGGAGCTGTTTTTT | CATGTGRGGELFF
TRBJ2-7 | TRBD1 | TRBV15 | . | 16 | TGTGCCACCAGCAGAGGCCCGGACAGGGGGCAAAACGAGCAGTACTTC | CATSRGPDRGQNEQYF
TRBJ1-1 | TRBD1 | TRBV10-3 | once | 15 | TGTGCCATCACTACTCCGGGACAGGGGAACACTGAAGCTTTCTTT | CAITTPGQGNTEAFF
TRBJ1-5 | . | TRBV30 | . | 13 | TGTGCCTGGGCGACAAATAACAATCAGCCCCAGCATTTT | CAWATNNNQPQHF
TRBJ1-2 | . | TRBV29-1 | . | 17 | TGCAGCGTCCCGGCCCGGACAGCACCACTCGCTAACTATGGCTACACCTTC | CSVPARTAPLANYGYTF
TRBJ2-3 | . | TRBV9 | . | 14 | TGTACCAGCAGCGTAGCGCCTAGCGAGTTCCCCCAGTATTTT | CTSSVAPSEFPQYF
TRBJ2-3 | . | TRBV13 | . | 11 | TGTGCCAAAGGGGTAGCTGGCGCGCAGTATTTT | CAKGVAGAQYF
TRBJ1-2 | TRBD1 | TRBV5-1 | . | 13 | TGCGCCAGCCGGACAGGGGACCACTATGGCTACACCTTC | CASRTGDHYGYTF
TRBJ1-6 | . | TRBV21-1 | . | 13 | TGTGCCAGCAGCAACCCACAACAGAAGGCCCTCCACTTT | CASSNPQQKALHF